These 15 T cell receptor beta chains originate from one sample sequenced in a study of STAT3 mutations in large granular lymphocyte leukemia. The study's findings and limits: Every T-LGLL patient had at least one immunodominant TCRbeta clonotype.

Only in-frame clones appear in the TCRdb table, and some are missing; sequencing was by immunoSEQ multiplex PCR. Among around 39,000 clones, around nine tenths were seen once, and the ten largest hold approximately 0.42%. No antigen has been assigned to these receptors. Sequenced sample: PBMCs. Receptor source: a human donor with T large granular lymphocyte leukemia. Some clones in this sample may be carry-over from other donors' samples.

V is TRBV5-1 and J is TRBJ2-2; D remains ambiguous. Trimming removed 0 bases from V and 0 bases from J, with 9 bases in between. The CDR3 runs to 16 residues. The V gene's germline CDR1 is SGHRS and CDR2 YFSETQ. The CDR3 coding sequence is TGCGCCAGCAGCTTGGATGCAGCACCGAACACCGGGGAGCTGTTTTTT. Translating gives CASSLDAAPNTGELFF.

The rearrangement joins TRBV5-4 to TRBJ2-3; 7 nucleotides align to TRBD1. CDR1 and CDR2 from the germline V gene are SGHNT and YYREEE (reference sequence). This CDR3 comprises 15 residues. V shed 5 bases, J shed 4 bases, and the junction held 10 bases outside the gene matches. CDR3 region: CASRDRSRGPDTQYF. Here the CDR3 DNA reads TGTGCCAGCAGGGACCGATCTAGGGGGCCAGATACGCAGTATTTT.

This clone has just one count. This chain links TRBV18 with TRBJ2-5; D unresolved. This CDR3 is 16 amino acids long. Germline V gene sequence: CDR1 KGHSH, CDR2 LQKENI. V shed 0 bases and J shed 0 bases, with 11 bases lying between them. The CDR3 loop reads CASSPPLDRYQETQYF. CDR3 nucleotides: TGTGCCAGCTCACCACCCCTAGATAGGTACCAAGAGACCCAGTACTTC.

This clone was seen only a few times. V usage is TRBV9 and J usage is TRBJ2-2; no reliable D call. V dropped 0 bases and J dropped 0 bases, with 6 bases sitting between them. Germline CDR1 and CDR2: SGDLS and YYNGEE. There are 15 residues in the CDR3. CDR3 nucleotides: TGTGCCAGCAGCGTAGAGTTCTCGAACACCGGGGAGCTGTTTTTT. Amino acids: CASSVEFSNTGELFF. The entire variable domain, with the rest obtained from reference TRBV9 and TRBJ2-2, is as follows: DSGVTQTPKHLITATGQRVTLRCSPRSGDLSVYWYQQSLDQGLQFLIQYYNGEERAKGNILERFSAQQFPDLHSELNLSSLELGDSALYFCASSVEFSNTGELFFGEGSRLTVL.

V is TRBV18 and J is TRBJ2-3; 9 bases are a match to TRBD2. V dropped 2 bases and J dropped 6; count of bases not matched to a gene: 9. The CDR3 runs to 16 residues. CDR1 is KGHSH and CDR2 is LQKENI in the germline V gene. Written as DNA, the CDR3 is TGTGCCAGCTCACCAAATGTAGCGGGGGCCGAGGATACGCAGTATTTT. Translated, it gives CASSPNVAGAEDTQYF.

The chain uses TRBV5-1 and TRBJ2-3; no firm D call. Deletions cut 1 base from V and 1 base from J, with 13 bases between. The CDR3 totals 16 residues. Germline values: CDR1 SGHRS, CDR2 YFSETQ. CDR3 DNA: TGCGCCAGCAGCTTGAGCTTGGCCACCCGCACAGATACGCAGTATTTT. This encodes CASSLSLATRTDTQYF.

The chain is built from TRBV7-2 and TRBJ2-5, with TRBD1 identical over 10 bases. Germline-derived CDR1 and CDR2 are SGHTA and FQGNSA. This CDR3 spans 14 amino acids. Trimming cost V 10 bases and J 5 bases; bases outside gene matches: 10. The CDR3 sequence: CATRPGQGSETQYF. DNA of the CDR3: TGTGCCACCCGCCCGGGACAGGGGAGCGAGACCCAGTACTTC.

The CDR3 is CASSWTGDNSPLHF. The CDR3 DNA sequence: TGCGCCAGCAGCTGGACAGGGGATAATTCACCCCTCCACTTT. V usage is TRBV5-1 and J usage is TRBJ1-6, with 9 positions matching TRBD1. CDR1 is SGHRS, CDR2 YFSETQ, per germline. The CDR3 totals 14 residues. The ends lost 3 bases at V and 5 bases at J; junction bases unmatched: 0.

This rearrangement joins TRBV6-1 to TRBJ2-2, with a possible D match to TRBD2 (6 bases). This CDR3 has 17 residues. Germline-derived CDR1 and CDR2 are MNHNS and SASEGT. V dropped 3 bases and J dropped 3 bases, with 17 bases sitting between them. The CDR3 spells CASSEWGVSGYTGELFF. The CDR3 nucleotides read TGTGCCAGCAGTGAGTGGGGTGTTAGCGGATACACCGGGGAGCTGTTTTTT.

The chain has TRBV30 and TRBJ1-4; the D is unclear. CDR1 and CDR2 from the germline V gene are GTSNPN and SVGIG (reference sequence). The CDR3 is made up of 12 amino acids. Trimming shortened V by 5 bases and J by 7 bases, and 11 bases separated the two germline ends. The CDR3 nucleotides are TGTGCCTGGGCGGAGTACGGTGAAAAACTGTTTTTT. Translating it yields CAWAEYGEKLFF.

Written as DNA, the CDR3 is TGTGCCAGCAGTTTCGCCTGGACAGGGGGGAAGACGATTAATGGCATGGGCATAGAGACCCAGTACTTC. It encodes CASSFAWTGGKTINGMGIETQYF. This chain uses TRBV28 with TRBJ2-5; TRBD1 aligns across 10 bases. The CDR3 consists of 23 residues. The V gene end was trimmed by 3 bases and the J gene end by 4 bases; junction bases not matched to a gene: 29. CDR1 and CDR2 (germline): MDHEN, SYDVKM.

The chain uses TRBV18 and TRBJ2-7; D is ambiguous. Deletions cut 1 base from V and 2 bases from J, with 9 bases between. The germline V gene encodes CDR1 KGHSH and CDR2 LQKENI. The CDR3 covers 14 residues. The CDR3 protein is CASSPRHSTYEQYF. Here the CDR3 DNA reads TGTGCCAGCTCACCACGCCACAGTACCTACGAGCAGTACTTC.

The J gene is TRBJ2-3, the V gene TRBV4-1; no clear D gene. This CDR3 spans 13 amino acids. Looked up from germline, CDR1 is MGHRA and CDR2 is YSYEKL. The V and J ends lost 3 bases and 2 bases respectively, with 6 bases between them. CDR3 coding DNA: TGCGCCAGCAGCCAGCTGTCCACAGATACGCAGTATTTT. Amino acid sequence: CASSQLSTDTQYF.

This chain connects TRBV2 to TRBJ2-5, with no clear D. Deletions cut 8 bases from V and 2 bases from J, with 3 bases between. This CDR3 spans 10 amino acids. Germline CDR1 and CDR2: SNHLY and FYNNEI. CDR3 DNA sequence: TGTGCCAGCCGTCAAGAGACCCAGTACTTC. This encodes CASRQETQYF.

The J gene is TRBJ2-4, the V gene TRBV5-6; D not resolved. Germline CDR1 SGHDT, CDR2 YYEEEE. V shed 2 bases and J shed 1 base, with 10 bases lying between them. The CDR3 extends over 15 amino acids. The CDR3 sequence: CASSLTLLAKNIQYF. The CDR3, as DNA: TGTGCCAGCAGCTTAACATTGTTGGCCAAAAACATTCAGTACTTC.